The present T cell receptor beta chain was sequenced within a study of cytomegalovirus exposure and HLA in healthy donors. Amplification used 60 Vbeta primers and 13 Jbeta primers. Assay used: immunoSEQ multiplex PCR; TCRdb lists only in-frame clones, some missing. Found here are 150,000 to 200,000 clones, around 80% of them singletons; the top ten hold 2.5% to 3.5%. V gave up 11 bases and J gave up 5 bases, with 22 bases separating them. This CDR3 is 14 amino acids long. Germline V lookup: CDR1 MDHEN, CDR2 SYDVKM. This clone showed up just once. The antigen remains undetermined. Study-level points and caveats: Upon later analysis, HLA-associated TCR beta chains proved more clonally expanded than other, equally common chains.

This clonotype originated in a woman in her 50s in good health and CMV-seropositive. The genes are TRBV28 and TRBJ2-7, with D possibly TRBD2 on 5 matching bases. Sequencing was done on a sample of PBMCs. The chain's CDR3 is CAGPRKGALNEQYF. CDR3 bases: TGTGCCGGCCCACGGAAGGGAGCGTTAAACGAGCAGTACTTC.